This TCR beta chain was profiled in a study of cytomegalovirus exposure and HLA in healthy donors (dated by TCRdb to 2017 to 2019). With respect to the entire study: The 500 to 800 repertoires of the first cohort and the roughly 110 validation repertoires were produced on the same platform, according to a later analysis. The study aimed to test whether signatures of past pathogen exposure could be identified by cataloging public T cell receptors. A separate validation cohort of roughly 110 different subjects was used in addition to the roughly 700-subject first cohort. To predict cytomegalovirus infection status, the study combined high-throughput TCR immunosequencing, statistical association of individual TCRs with disease status, and machine learning.

Germline trimming amounts to 3 bases on V and 3 bases on J, with 11 as the count of junction bases outside the gene matches. The CDR1 and CDR2 encoded by the germline V gene are MNHNS and SASEGT. Including the terminal cysteine and phenylalanine, the CDR3 comprises 17 residues. CDR3 DNA only is kept here, 51 bases in frame from base 1. Concerning this clone: There is no known antigen for this receptor. Base qualities are not recorded, but no much larger clone differs from it by a single base.

To prepare the library, the immunoSEQ multiplex PCR assay was applied. Under the source paper's analysis protocol: A statistical classification framework was built for diagnosing cytomegalovirus status from the catalog of TCR beta chain sequences. TCRdb took over this immuneACCESS table, retaining in-frame rearrangements with V and J assigned. Such tables are incomplete; in checked studies, under half of the missing clones stem from an unresolved V gene, and the remainder is unexplained. V, J and clone size are taken as reported in that table, and D and trimming were inferred from the DNA itself. Across this sample there are tens of thousands of clones, with about 96% seen only once. The leading ten clones occupy around 0.83% of the sample. Paper-wide results and their limitations: Cytomegalovirus status was reported to be diagnosed by the classifier with high specificity and sensitivity in both the original and validation cohorts. Three of the identified cytomegalovirus-associated TCR beta chains were confirmed in vitro to be specific for cytomegalovirus antigens. While some public TCRs were present in many individuals, most TCR sequences turned up only very rarely across donors. A later analysis had no HLA typing for the validation cohort, so co-occurrence there was scored across all 110 or so repertoires. The study gave a list of 150 to 200 TCR beta chains associated with cytomegalovirus. In a later analysis, TCRs clustered in the first cohort were found to also tend to co-occur in the 130 or so validation repertoires, with 85% to 95% of cluster scores above 0. The authors suggested that the approach could potentially be generalized to other disease states and immunological phenotypes.

The donors were included in the validation cohort of 100 to 150 subjects, a group kept apart from the approximately 670-subject first cohort. The clonotype comes from a man younger than 35 in good health and CMV-seronegative. Sequences were obtained from PBMCs. The chain couples TRBV6-1 to TRBJ2-1, with 7 bases matching TRBD2. The DNA sequence reads TGTGCCAGCAGTGAGGACATTCTAGCGGAGTTCTACAATGAGCAGTTCTTC. It encodes CASSEDILAEFYNEQFF.